This section outlines one T cell receptor beta chain sequence together with its context. Antigen: not known. TCRdb ran MiXCR on the reads and lists one entry per CDR3 protein. The table records 830,000 or so distinct CDR3 sequences, about 31% of them present only once. The V gene lost 2 bases and the J gene lost 3 bases, with 10 bases spanning the gap. The CDR3 has 14 residues. The record originates from a study of T cell repertoires in cytomegalovirus infection. Study as a whole: Recently identified HLA-C-restricted and well-studied HLA-B-restricted CMV epitopes were used.

Study results and caveats: Accumulated public TCR beta family frequency recognized individuals carrying CMV together with the relevant HLA.

The chain combines TRBV12-3 or TRBV12-4 with TRBJ1-1; no definite D call. This specimen was cultured CD8+ T cells from PBMCs, taken from culture after CMV antigen stimulation. This TCR came from a human donor in good health (CMV status not recorded). Some clones in this sample may be carry-over from other donors' samples. The CDR3 sequence is CASSLKRIHTEAFF. The CDR3 DNA reads as TGTGCCAGCAGTTTAAAGCGGATACACACTGAAGCTTTCTTT.